A single sample is the source of the 16 T cell receptor beta chains below, sequenced in a study of human T cells and chemical hapten exposure. Using its own MiXCR run on the RACE reads, TCRdb lists one record per CDR3 protein. The sample has some 250,000 distinct CDR3 sequences, over 7.5% seen once. Time point indicated: pre-sensitization, week 0. Treatment: therapeutic diphenylcyclopropenone sensitization with weekly scalp DPC. The specimen comprised whole blood, sampled in connection with sensitization to the hapten diphenylcyclopropenone (DPC). The source of these receptors is a man younger than 35 with alopecia areata. Some clones in this sample may be carry-over from other donors' samples.

In its sample, this clonotype was seen a few times. The rearrangement joins TRBV27 to TRBJ2-1; D is unresolved. The germline gives CDR1 MNHEY, CDR2 SMNVEV (reference sequence). With 6 bases removed from V and 8 bases from J, the gap between germline ends came to 14 bases. The CDR3 is made up of 13 amino acids. The CDR3 is CASSPSLGYEQFF. The CDR3 nucleotides are TGTGCCAGCAGCCCGAGCCTAGGTTATGAGCAGTTCTTC.

The chain links TRBV5-1 to TRBJ1-6; D gene unclear. Germline V gene lookup returns CDR1 SGHRS and CDR2 YFSETQ. V lost 0 bases, J lost 13 bases, and 8 bases lay in between. This CDR3 has 12 amino acids. The CDR3 loop is CASSLVPVPLHF. CDR3 DNA: TGCGCCAGCAGCTTGGTTCCAGTCCCCCTCCACTTT.

This clonotype was picked up a small number of times. This rearrangement joins TRBV2 to TRBJ2-2, with D tentatively TRBD1 (5 bases). The V end was cut by 5 bases, the J end by 0 bases, with 13 bases between. Looked up from germline, CDR1 is SNHLY and CDR2 is FYNNEI. This CDR3 has 16 amino acids. The CDR3 DNA follows: TGTGCCAGCAGTATAGGTAGACAGCCGAACACCGGGGAGCTGTTTTTT. Translating it yields CASSIGRQPNTGELFF.

This clonotype has ten or more counts. This chain uses TRBV6-5 with TRBJ2-6; tentative D call: TRBD2 (5 bases). Germline lookup yields CDR1 MNHEY and CDR2 SVGAGI. The CDR3 is 16 residues long. Between the trimmed V and J ends, which lost 6 bases and 0 bases, there was a span of 12 bases. The CDR3 DNA reads TGTGCCAGCAGCCACGGGATTTACTCTGGGGCCAACGTCCTGACTTTC. Amino acids: CASSHGIYSGANVLTF.

This CDR3 is CSASARVAGNTIYF. The CDR3 region has the DNA TGCAGTGCTAGTGCCAGGGTGGCTGGAAACACCATATATTTT. The chain carries TRBV20-1 and TRBJ1-3; D perhaps matches TRBD1 (5 bases). The CDR3 sequence is 14 residues long. V gave up 3 bases and J gave up 2 bases, with 11 bases separating them. Germline loops: CDR1 DFQATT, CDR2 SNEGSKA (reference sequence).

The sample holds a few counts of this clonotype. This sequence joins TRBV4-2 and TRBJ2-3, with 11 positions matching TRBD2. Germline CDR1 and CDR2: LGHNA and YNFKEQ. The V segment lost 5 bases and the J segment 2 bases; nucleotides outside the gene matches: 6. The CDR3 contains 16 residues. The CDR3 DNA reads as TGTGCCAGCAGCGCCCGACTAGCGGGGAACACAGATACGCAGTATTTT. Translating gives CASSARLAGNTDTQYF.

This clonotype came up many times. The chain has TRBV4-2 and TRBJ1-4; tentatively, D is TRBD1 (6 bases). Trimming left V 0 bases short and J 7 bases short, with 15 bases between. The germline gives CDR1 LGHNA, CDR2 YNFKEQ. This CDR3 has 16 residues. The CDR3 DNA reads as TGTGCCAGCAGCCAAGAGGGGCAGGGGTCGAGTGAAAAACTGTTTTTT. This gives the protein CASSQEGQGSSEKLFF.

The chain uses TRBV12-3 or TRBV12-4 and TRBJ2-7; TRBD1 is a possible D gene (7 bases). CDR3 length: 16 residues. Deletions cut 6 bases from V and 0 bases from J, with 18 bases between. The CDR3 is CASRPTRDSASYEQYV. In DNA form, the CDR3 reads TGTGCCAGCAGGCCCACGCGGGACAGCGCCTCCTACGAGCAGTACGTC.

This clonotype was detected many times. J is TRBJ2-1 and V is TRBV7-8; 7 bases fit TRBD2. The CDR3 sequence is 15 residues long. The junction had 10 bases not matched to a gene; V was cut back by 6 bases and J by 5 bases. CDR1 and CDR2 from the germline V gene are SGHVS and FQNEAQ. DNA for the CDR3: TGTGCCAGCAGGACCTGGGGACTACCGAACAATGAGCAGTTCTTC. Amino acids: CASRTWGLPNNEQFF.

The rearrangement joins TRBV2 to TRBJ2-7; no clear D gene. Germline values: CDR1 SNHLY, CDR2 FYNNEI. This CDR3 contains 13 residues. V lost 6 bases and J lost 7, with 16 bases in between. The CDR3 DNA reads as TGTGCCAGCAGCCCCAGTTGGGCTCAAGAGCAGTACGTC. Protein: CASSPSWAQEQYV.

The chain is built from TRBV20-1 and TRBJ2-7; 11 bases are shared with TRBD2. Looked up from germline, CDR1 is DFQATT and CDR2 is SNEGSKA (reference sequence). CDR3 length: 15 amino acids. Germline trimming cut 3 bases from V and 3 bases from J; bases unmatched to any gene: 7. CDR3 in DNA: TGCAGTGCTAGGCCGCGACTAGCGGGGAACTACGAGCAGTACTTC. This gives the protein CSARPRLAGNYEQYF.

This chain joins TRBV7-3 and TRBJ1-1; D remains ambiguous. CDR1 is SGHTA, CDR2 FQGTGA, per germline. V was pared by 1 base and J by 5 bases, with 8 bases between. The CDR3 length is 13 residues. CDR3 amino acids: CASSLRRETEAFF. Written as DNA, the CDR3 is TGTGCCAGCAGCTTAAGACGGGAGACTGAAGCTTTCTTT. The entire variable domain, with the rest obtained from reference TRBV7-3 and TRBJ1-1, is as follows: GAGVSQTPSNKVTEKGKYVELRCDPISGHTALYWYRQSLGQGPEFLIYFQGTGAADDSGLPNDRFFAVRPEGSVSTLKIQRTERGDSAVYLCASSLRRETEAFFGQGTRLTVV.

This clonotype was seen at least ten times. V gene TRBV6-2 or TRBV6-3 combines with J gene TRBJ1-1; D not certain. Germline CDR1 reads MNHEY; CDR2 reads SVGEGT. The ends were cut back, 2 bases at V and 4 bases at J, with 11 bases in the middle. The CDR3 sequence is 14 residues long. The CDR3 reads CASSYRPGSTEAFF. The CDR3, as DNA: TGTGCCAGCAGTTACCGGCCGGGGAGCACTGAAGCTTTCTTT.

This clonotype was detected ten times or more. The V gene is TRBV6-2 or TRBV6-3, the J gene TRBJ1-1; D call uncertain. The CDR3 runs 12 residues. Trimming removed 8 bases at V and 2 bases at J, with 9 bases between. CDR1 is MNHEY, CDR2 SVGEGT, per germline. CDR3 sequence reads: CASRAANTEAFF. CDR3 DNA sequence: TGTGCCAGCCGGGCAGCCAACACTGAAGCTTTCTTT.

The rearrangement joins TRBV6-1 to TRBJ2-6; 7 bases match TRBD2. Germline V gene data show CDR1 as MNHNS and CDR2 as SASEGT. Trimming removed 11 bases from V and 0 bases from J; junction bases left unmatched: 7. CDR3 length equals 15 residues. CDR3 in amino acids: CAGGLTYSGANVLTF. Here the CDR3 DNA reads TGTGCCGGGGGACTAACCTACTCTGGGGCCAACGTCCTGACTTTC.

This clonotype was detected only a few times. The CDR3 nucleotides are TGTGCCAGCAGTGGACAGGACGCCGCTAGAAACACCATATATTTT. Amino acid sequence: CASSGQDAARNTIYF. The chain joins TRBV6-6 to TRBJ1-3; 7 nucleotides align to TRBD1. This CDR3 has 15 residues. V was pared by 5 bases and J by 5 bases, with 9 bases of the junction left unmatched. CDR1 is MNHNY, CDR2 SVGAGI, per germline (reference sequence).